What follows are 5 T cell receptor beta chains derived from one specimen sequenced in a study of blood T cell repertoires in COVID-19. The table came from immunoSEQ multiplex PCR; TCRdb's copy has only in-frame clones and leaves some out. The repertoire holds under 200,000 clones, with 75% to 90% as singletons. What was sequenced was PBMCs or T cells enriched from blood (not recorded which). Receptors originate from a woman aged 55-70 years who had recovered from COVID-19.

The CDR3 nucleotides are TGTGCCAGCAGCTTCAGGTGGAGGGGCAATCAGCCCCAGCATTTT. The encoded protein is CASSFRWRGNQPQHF. The V call is TRBV7-8, the J call TRBJ1-5, with D hard to call. V gave up 3 bases and J gave up 2 bases, with 11 bases separating them. The CDR3 contains 15 residues. Germline assignment: CDR1 SGHVS and CDR2 FQNEAQ.

The DNA of the CDR3 is TGTGCCACCAGCACCCAAATGGGGGAGGGCGACAATGAGCAGTTCTTC. It codes for CATSTQMGEGDNEQFF. The V gene is TRBV15, the J gene TRBJ2-1; TRBD2 aligns across 7 bases. Germline CDR1 and CDR2: LNHNV and YYDKDF (reference sequence). This CDR3 is 16 amino acids long. The V and J ends lost 4 bases and 5 bases, in that order; junction bases with no gene match: 11.

The chain recombines TRBV5-5 with TRBJ1-1; the match to TRBD1 covers 9 bases. The CDR3 is 14 residues long. Germline V lookup: CDR1 SGHKS, CDR2 YYEKEE (reference sequence). The J segment lost 7 bases and the V segment lost 4 bases, leaving 8 bases of the junction unmatched. DNA for the CDR3: TGTGCCAGCAGCCCCACTACAGGGGGCCGTGAAGCTTTCTTT. This encodes CASSPTTGGREAFF.

The chain joins TRBV7-6 to TRBJ1-6; 9 nucleotides line up with TRBD1. This CDR3 is 15 amino acids long. The junction had 9 bases not matched to a gene; V was cut back by 5 bases and J by 10 bases. The V gene's germline CDR1 is SGHVS and CDR2 FNYEAQ. The CDR3 nucleotides read TGTGCCAGCAGCCCGGCGGACAGGGGAACATCACCCCTCCACTTT. It encodes CASSPADRGTSPLHF.

The J gene is TRBJ1-2, the V gene TRBV28; the match to TRBD1 covers 7 bases. CDR3 length: 13 amino acids. The ends lost 4 bases at V and 6 bases at J; junction bases unmatched: 5. Looked up from germline, CDR1 is MDHEN and CDR2 is SYDVKM. This CDR3 reads CASSYRGRDGYTF. The CDR3 DNA is TGTGCCAGCAGTTACAGGGGCCGAGATGGCTACACCTTC.